This T cell receptor (beta chain) was obtained from a study of shared clonotypes between healthy human individuals. Original data processing: Junction-only sequences without quality scores came from ImmunoSEQ, so filtering differed. Data came from immunoSEQ multiplex PCR; TCRdb stores just in-frame clones and leaves some out. That table supplies the V and J calls and clone size; D and trimming were determined from the DNA. The table has approximately 2,300,000 clones, 85% to 95% seen once; the top ten hold 0.3% to 0.45%. The length of the CDR3 is 15 residues. Trimming removed 6 bases from V and 4 bases from J; junction bases left unmatched: 7. Per the germline V gene, CDR1 is MDHEN and CDR2 is SYDVKM. Details on this clone: Its antigen is currently unknown.

General study points: Generally, naive subsets (rather than memory subsets) showed larger estimated richness. Among a few donors, approximately 4.6% of naive CD4 clonotypes were found in common.

This receptor was obtained from a man aged 18 to 30 in good health. Some clones in this sample may be carry-over from other donors' samples. The sample consisted of naive CD4+ T cells from PBMCs. Documented subset: CD45RA+ positively selected. The chain recombines TRBV28 with TRBJ1-1; 11 bases map to TRBD1. As DNA, the CDR3 is TGTGCCAGCAGCCACGGACAGGGGGCGTTCACTGAAGCTTTCTTT. Its protein is CASSHGQGAFTEAFF.